Following are 13 T cell receptor beta chains from one sample sequenced in a study of graft-versus-host responses after intestinal transplantation. No antigen has been identified for these receptors. Measured with immunoSEQ multiplex PCR; TCRdb has only the in-frame clones, and not every one. The sample lists about 120,000 clones; 90% to 95% were seen once. Specimen: unstimulated CD4+ T cells sorted from spleen or lymph node cells, collected before intestinal transplant. Every receptor here comes from a human donor who received an intestinal transplant.

The rearrangement joins TRBV6-1 to TRBJ1-1, with D possibly matching TRBD1 (6 bases). The germline CDR1 and CDR2 sequences are MNHNS and SASEGT. This CDR3 contains 13 residues. V was trimmed by 6 bases and J by 1 base, leaving 9 bases between them. CDR3 protein: CASSGRGNTEAFF. The CDR3 nucleotides read TGTGCCAGCAGCGGCAGGGGGAACACTGAAGCTTTCTTT.

J is TRBJ2-3 and V is TRBV9; 10 bases are a match to TRBD1. Trimming at V came to 3 bases and at J to 5 bases, leaving 3 bases not matched to a gene. The CDR3 contains 14 residues. Germline CDR1 reads SGDLS; CDR2 reads YYNGEE. The DNA of the CDR3 is TGTGCCAGCAGCGCAAGGACAGGGGGAGATACGCAGTATTTT. Protein: CASSARTGGDTQYF.

CDR3 DNA sequence: TGTGCCAGCAGGACTAGCAAGGCTGATACGCAGTATTTT. Protein product: CASRTSKADTQYF. The V and J genes are TRBV6-5 and TRBJ2-3, with TRBD2 matching over 7 bases. V was pared by 6 bases and J by 6 bases, with 6 bases of the junction left unmatched. The CDR3 sequence is 13 residues long. Germline V lookup: CDR1 MNHEY, CDR2 SVGAGI.

V usage is TRBV30 and J usage is TRBJ2-1; 8 positions match TRBD1. The V gene end was trimmed by 4 bases and the J gene end by 0 bases; junction bases not matched to a gene: 2. This CDR3 region has 14 residues. Germline values: CDR1 GTSNPN, CDR2 SVGIG (reference sequence). The CDR3 loop is CAWNGQGSYNEQFF. The CDR3 DNA reads TGTGCCTGGAACGGACAGGGCTCCTACAATGAGCAGTTCTTC.

The chain recombines TRBV6-5 with TRBJ2-7, with D possibly called TRBD1 or TRBD2 (7 bases each). The CDR3 contains 14 residues. CDR1 and CDR2 (germline): MNHEY, SVGAGI. Between the trimmed V and J ends, which lost 5 bases and 5 bases, there was a span of 16 bases. The CDR3 sequence is CASSPGGGKNEQYF. The CDR3, as DNA: TGTGCCAGCAGTCCAGGGGGGGGGAAGAACGAGCAGTACTTC.

The chain couples TRBV6-1 to TRBJ2-7; no clear D gene. The CDR3 totals 12 residues. Deletions cut 6 bases from V and 2 bases from J, with 8 bases between. The germline CDR1 and CDR2 sequences are MNHNS and SASEGT. DNA of the CDR3: TGTGCCAGCAGATTTAATACCTACGAGCAGTACTTC. Amino acids: CASRFNTYEQYF.

This chain links TRBV30 with TRBJ2-3, with 8 nucleotides matching TRBD2. The germline gives CDR1 GTSNPN, CDR2 SVGIG (reference sequence). The V and J ends lost 0 bases and 3 bases, in that order; junction bases with no gene match: 11. CDR3 length: 17 amino acids. The CDR3 region has the DNA TGTGCCTGGAGTGTACCTCGGGGTAGCGGGGTGACAGATACGCAGTATTTT. Residues: CAWSVPRGSGVTDTQYF.

This CDR3 is CASSEPPGRAAFF. DNA of the CDR3: TGTGCCAGCAGTGAACCGCCGGGCCGGGCAGCTTTCTTT. The rearrangement links TRBV6-5 to TRBJ1-1; D is undetermined. CDR1 and CDR2 (germline): MNHEY, SVGAGI. Trimming removed 5 bases from V and 10 bases from J, with 17 bases in between. The CDR3 totals 13 residues.

The gene calls are TRBV5-1 and TRBJ2-3; D remains ambiguous. Trimming removed 1 base at V and 0 bases at J, with 9 bases between. CDR1 and CDR2 from the germline V gene are SGHRS and YFSETQ. The CDR3 is made up of 15 amino acids. The CDR3: CASSLSPQSTDTQYF. The CDR3 DNA follows: TGCGCCAGCAGCTTGAGCCCCCAGAGCACAGATACGCAGTATTTT.

The J gene is TRBJ2-2, the V gene TRBV7-9; D possibly corresponds to TRBD1 (5 bases). V was clipped by 5 bases and J by 7 bases, with 23 bases between them. The CDR3 has 17 residues. Germline V gene lookup returns CDR1 SEHNR and CDR2 FQNEAQ (reference sequence). The CDR3 loop reads CASSTTRAPSFDGELFF. CDR3 sequence (DNA): TGTGCCAGCAGCACAACCAGGGCCCCCAGCTTCGACGGGGAGCTGTTTTTT.

This chain uses TRBV18 with TRBJ2-7, with D perhaps TRBD1 (6 bases). V shed 6 bases and J shed 9 bases, with 15 bases lying between them. The germline gives CDR1 KGHSH, CDR2 LQKENI. The CDR3 extends over 12 amino acids. The DNA for the CDR3 is TGTGCCAGCTCCCCGGACAGCTTCGGGCAGTACTTC. Translated, it gives CASSPDSFGQYF.

As to this clone: One end of the junction does not line up with germline, which may come from a read error. This chain links TRBV7-7 with TRBJ2-6; D is undetermined. The CDR3 has 16 residues. Germline V lookup: CDR1 SSHAT, CDR2 FNYEAQ (reference sequence). The CDR3 spells CASSSGPHAGANVLTF. DNA of the CDR3: TGTGCTAGCAGCTCAGGACCACATGCTGGGGCCAACGTCCTGACTTTC.

The rearrangement joins TRBV7-6 to TRBJ2-1; 11 nucleotides line up with TRBD2. The CDR3 runs 15 residues. Germline V lookup: CDR1 SGHVS, CDR2 FNYEAQ. V was pared by 5 bases and J by 6 bases, with 6 bases of the junction left unmatched. This CDR3 reads CASSASSGRTNEQFF. The CDR3 DNA reads TGTGCCAGCAGCGCTTCTAGCGGGAGGACCAATGAGCAGTTCTTC.